This record covers a single T cell receptor beta chain. No antigen is known for it. Base quality data are lacking; no much larger clone is found one base away. The meaning of the sample's time point label: after trial treatment. Per the publication, the treatment or condition label means: LDRT plus nivolumab, ipilimumab, low-dose cyclophosphamide and aspirin (RACIN trial). Donors were enrolled in RACIN, a single-arm phase I dose-escalation trial in which nivolumab, ipilimumab, aspirin, low-dose cyclophosphamide and low-dose radiotherapy were combined. Patients were eligible if they had advanced solid tumors that were TIL-negative. This record belongs to a study of low-dose radiotherapy and immunotherapy resistance in tumors (dated by TCRdb to 2021 to 2024). For context, the study as a whole: In Cohort 1, 0.5 Gy per fraction was delivered every 2 weeks, and a total PTV dose of 6.5 Gy was prescribed. Patients in Cohort 2 were given 1 Gy per fraction every two weeks, for a total of 13 Gy across 26 weeks. Patients were given nivolumab as a 240 mg flat dose every two weeks and ipilimumab at 1 mg/kg every six weeks, with both drugs delivered intravenously. Intravenous cyclophosphamide at 200 mg/m2 was administered every two weeks, one day ahead of each radiation and immunotherapy administration. Starting on cycle 1 day 1, patients took 300 mg of aspirin by mouth once daily for four cycles. No randomization into treatment groups was done for the people taking part in the trial. Eight patients were included in the translational analysis: three from the first dose cohort and the first five from the second dose cohort.

The run used an Illumina HiSeq 2500. Superscript III and a set of TRAV- and TRBV-specific primers were used to synthesize first-strand cDNA, so that both TCRalpha and TCRbeta chains were covered. TCRs were amplified with Phusion for 20 PCR cycles, with a constant-region primer paired with the adapter attached to the V primers. Amplification of the isolated mRNA was done with the MessageAmp II aRNA Amplification Kit, which involved an approximately 15-hour in vitro transcription at 37 degrees C. The Dynabeads mRNA DIRECT Purification Kit was used to isolate the mRNA for TCR sequencing. Indexed Illumina adapters were added in a second approximately 25-cycle Phusion PCR, and the resulting products were purified with AMPure XP beads. Under the source paper's analysis protocol: Custom Perl scripts pooled TCR sequences encoding the same protein, removed out-of-frame sequences and computed each clonotype's abundance. Any TCR sequence backed by just one read was left out of the analysis. Shannon entropy, Gini index, clonality, richness, and the frequency of TCRs shared between repertoires were included as repertoire metrics. The public reads were reprocessed in TCRdb via fastp at Q25 and MiXCR, keeping in-frame beta chains. Under each unique CDR3 protein, matching rows form one entry showing the most common genes and DNA. The V and J calls were determined by TCRdb, not by the authors. The sample records 95,000 to 100,000 distinct CDR3 sequences, 20% to 25% of which are singletons. 4.1% of the sample rests with the top ten.

Counted from cysteine to phenylalanine, this CDR3 has 13 amino acids. Only CDR3 DNA is held: 39 bases, read in frame from base 1. V is reduced by 6 bases and J by 10 bases, leaving a spacing of 16 bases between them. This receptor was identified in a male donor with prostate cancer. The chain is made from TRBV12-3 or TRBV12-4 and TRBJ2-1; the D call is tentative, TRBD1 or TRBD2, as each matches 5 bases. The sample in question was PBMCs, obtained after low-dose radiotherapy plus immunotherapy. The CDR3 corresponds to CASSRDGAHEQFF. The bases read TGTGCCAGCAGCCGCGACGGGGCGCACGAGCAGTTCTTC.